This entry lists 28 T cell receptor beta chains sequenced from one sample in a study of T cell repertoires in cytomegalovirus infection. Their antigens remain unidentified. TCRdb itself ran the reads through MiXCR, one entry per CDR3 protein. In the table there are roughly 200,000 distinct CDR3 sequences, 35% to 40% of which are singletons. This material consisted of CD8+ T cells from cultured PBMCs, taken from culture after CMV antigen stimulation. These receptors originate from a human donor in good health (CMV status not recorded). Some clones in this sample may be carry-over from other donors' samples.

The rearrangement uses TRBV20-1 and TRBJ1-1, with D possibly being TRBD1 (6 bases). The CDR3 loop spans 12 amino acids. V was pared by 3 bases and J by 1 base, with 6 bases between. Germline V lookup: CDR1 DFQATT, CDR2 SNEGSKA (reference sequence). In DNA form, the CDR3 reads TGCAGTGCTAGGGACAGGAACACTGAAGCTTTCTTT. Its protein is CSARDRNTEAFF.

In its sample, this clonotype was seen a few times. Here the CDR3 reads CASSIKTGTVYEQYF. The CDR3 region has the DNA TGTGCCAGCAGCATCAAAACCGGGACGGTCTACGAGCAGTACTTC. This rearrangement joins TRBV7-9 to TRBJ2-7; D is tentatively TRBD1 or TRBD2 (5 bases each). CDR3 length: 15 amino acids. The V end lost 5 bases, the J end lost 3 bases, and 17 bases lay between the germline ends. Germline values: CDR1 SEHNR, CDR2 FQNEAQ (reference sequence). Supplemented by reference TRBV7-9 and TRBJ2-7, the full variable domain reads DTGVSQNPRHKITKRGQNVTFRCDPISEHNRLYWYRQTLGQGPEFLTYFQNEAQLEKSRLLSDRFSAERPKGSFSTLEIQRTEQGDSAMYLCASSIKTGTVYEQYFGPGTRLTVT.

This clonotype was seen more than once but under ten times. This chain links TRBV28 with TRBJ2-7; TRBD1 might be the D (6 bases). The CDR3 has 15 amino acids. Trimming removed 7 bases at V and 0 bases at J, with 16 bases between. CDR1 MDHEN and CDR2 SYDVKM come from the germline V gene. The CDR3 is CASTTDRHGSYEQYF. CDR3 bases: TGTGCCAGCACCACCGACAGGCACGGCTCCTACGAGCAGTACTTC.

This chain links TRBV3-1 with TRBJ2-2; D is uncertain. V was shortened by 2 bases and J by 7 bases, with 14 bases between the two germline ends. The CDR3 has 15 amino acids. CDR1 is LGHDT, CDR2 YNNKEL, per germline (reference sequence). CDR3 residues: CASSQPTTSDGELFF. The CDR3 DNA sequence: TGTGCCAGCAGCCAACCCACTACTTCCGACGGGGAGCTGTTTTTT.

This clonotype was detected a few times. DNA for the CDR3: TGTGCCAGCACAATTTCAGGGGATCAAGACACTGAAGCTTTCTTT. Translating gives CASTISGDQDTEAFF. The chain joins TRBV7-9 to TRBJ1-1; a weak D match, TRBD1 (6 bases). V was clipped by 7 bases and J by 3 bases, with 18 bases between them. The CDR3 spans 15 residues. Germline lookup yields CDR1 SEHNR and CDR2 FQNEAQ (reference sequence).

V and J are TRBV4-1 and TRBJ2-2; either TRBD1 or TRBD2 may supply D (5 bases each). V was clipped by 0 bases and J by 0 bases, with 8 bases between them. The CDR3 sequence is 16 residues long. Germline V lookup: CDR1 MGHRA, CDR2 YSYEKL. CDR3 sequence: CASSQDWGSNTGELFF. CDR3 DNA sequence: TGCGCCAGCAGCCAAGATTGGGGGTCGAACACCGGGGAGCTGTTTTTT.

The sample holds a few counts of this clonotype. The chain links TRBV12-5 to TRBJ2-5, with D perhaps given as TRBD1 or TRBD2 (5 bases each). Trimming took off 5 bases at V and 4 bases at J, with 14 bases between the two ends. Per the germline V gene, CDR1 is LGHNT and CDR2 is FRNRAP. The CDR3 is 14 residues long. CDR3 nucleotide sequence: TGTGCTAGTGGTCCCCCGGGGCGAGGAGAGACCCAGTACTTC. It specifies CASGPPGRGETQYF.

The chain joins TRBV13 to TRBJ2-3, with D uncertain. The V gene's germline CDR1 is PRHDT and CDR2 FYEKMQ (reference sequence). The CDR3 totals 15 residues. V was shortened by 0 bases and J by 0 bases, with 7 bases between the two germline ends. CDR3 sequence (DNA): TGTGCCAGCAGCTTAGGGGATAGGAGCACAGATACGCAGTATTTT. Protein: CASSLGDRSTDTQYF. Using reference TRBV13 and TRBJ2-3 for the parts outside the CDR3, the full variable domain is AAGVIQSPRHLIKEKRETATLKCYPIPRHDTVYWYQQGPGQDPQFLISFYEKMQSDKGSIPDRFSAQQFSDYHSELNMSSLELGDSALYFCASSLGDRSTDTQYFGPGTRLTVL.

This clonotype was observed a handful of times. The chain combines TRBV30 with TRBJ2-7; a weak D match, TRBD2 (6 bases). V shed 0 bases and J shed 0 bases, with 12 bases lying between them. CDR1 is GTSNPN, CDR2 SVGIG, per germline (reference sequence). The length of the CDR3 is 15 residues. CDR3 loop: CAWSVAAGPSYEQYF. The DNA for the CDR3 is TGTGCCTGGAGTGTCGCCGCGGGGCCCTCCTACGAGCAGTACTTC.

This rearrangement joins TRBV11-2 to TRBJ2-7; 13 bases map to TRBD2. Germline CDR1 SGHAT, CDR2 FQNNGV. The CDR3 totals 18 residues. V gave up 5 bases and J gave up 3 bases; unmatched junction bases: 13. The CDR3 reads CASSHTPGLAGHGYEQYF. The CDR3 DNA follows: TGTGCCAGCAGCCATACCCCGGGACTAGCGGGACATGGCTACGAGCAGTACTTC. Full variable domain (remainder filled in from reference TRBV11-2 and TRBJ2-7): EAGVAQSPRYKIIEKRQSVAFWCNPISGHATLYWYQQILGQGPKLLIQFQNNGVVDDSQLPKDRFSAERLKGVDSTLKIQPAKLEDSAVYLCASSHTPGLAGHGYEQYFGPGTRLTVT.

The sample holds a few counts of this clonotype. In DNA, the CDR3 is TGCGCCAGCAGTCGCCCCGAGTACAGGGAGAATTGGAACTACGAGCAGTACTTC. Amino acid sequence: CASSRPEYRENWNYEQYF. V usage is TRBV23-1 and J usage is TRBJ2-7; D perhaps matches TRBD1 (6 bases). TRBV23-1 carries the ORF label, with uncertain function. This CDR3 spans 18 amino acids. V was trimmed by 4 bases and J by 3 bases, leaving 25 bases between them.

The chain joins TRBV7-3 to TRBJ1-1, with 7 bases lining up with TRBD1. Germline-derived CDR1 and CDR2 are SGHTA and FQGTGA. V was clipped by 6 bases and J by 4 bases; unmatched bases: 8. CDR3 length equals 14 residues. The CDR3: CASRRDRVSTEAFF. The CDR3 coding sequence is TGTGCCAGCAGGCGAGACAGGGTCTCCACTGAAGCTTTCTTT.

The CDR3 region is CSARDTRWRDTQYF. CDR3 DNA: TGCAGTGCTAGAGATACCCGGTGGAGGGATACGCAGTATTTT. The V and J genes are TRBV20-1 and TRBJ2-3, with a tentative D call TRBD2 (5 bases). The germline V gene encodes CDR1 DFQATT and CDR2 SNEGSKA (reference sequence). CDR3 size: 14 residues. Trimming stripped 0 bases from V and 6 bases from J, with 13 bases between.

CDR3 amino acids: CASRSGRTEAFF. The CDR3 DNA sequence: TGTGCCAGCCGCTCGGGTCGCACTGAAGCTTTCTTT. The chain couples TRBV25-1 to TRBJ1-1, with D unclear. Germline CDR1 is MGHDK and CDR2 is SYGVNS. The CDR3 contains 12 residues. The V and J ends lost 8 bases and 4 bases respectively, with 11 bases between them.

This clonotype was detected ten times or more. The chain's CDR3 is CASSLEAVTDTQYF. CDR3 coding DNA: TGTGCCAGCAGCTTAGAGGCAGTCACAGATACGCAGTATTTT. The chain combines TRBV7-8 with TRBJ2-3; D gene ambiguous. Germline V gene data show CDR1 as SGHVS and CDR2 as FQNEAQ. The V end lost 1 base, the J end lost 2 bases, and 7 bases lay between the germline ends. CDR3 length equals 14 residues.

This clonotype was found a few times. The rearrangement uses TRBV7-9 and TRBJ1-2; D gene ambiguous. This CDR3 has 15 amino acids. Germline V gives CDR1 SEHNR, CDR2 FQNEAQ (reference sequence). Trimming removed 5 bases at V and 6 bases at J, with 19 bases between. The CDR3: CASSLPIGVENGYTF. The CDR3 region has the DNA TGTGCCAGCAGCCTACCGATCGGAGTAGAGAATGGCTACACCTTC. Full variable domain (outside the CDR3, taken from reference TRBV7-9 and TRBJ1-2): DTGVSQNPRHKITKRGQNVTFRCDPISEHNRLYWYRQTLGQGPEFLTYFQNEAQLEKSRLLSDRFSAERPKGSFSTLEIQRTEQGDSAMYLCASSLPIGVENGYTFGSGTRLTVV.

This clonotype occurred a few times. V is TRBV4-1 and J is TRBJ1-1, with TRBD1 matching over 7 bases. The CDR3 spans 15 residues. Trimming at V came to 4 bases and at J to 0 bases, leaving 5 bases not matched to a gene. From germline, CDR1 is MGHRA and CDR2 YSYEKL. The CDR3 loop is CASSPEGAMNTEAFF. Written as DNA, the CDR3 is TGCGCCAGCAGCCCTGAGGGGGCTATGAACACTGAAGCTTTCTTT.

A few counts support this clonotype. The rearrangement joins TRBV12-5 to TRBJ2-2; D is undetermined. There are 15 residues in the CDR3. The germline CDR1 and CDR2 sequences are LGHNT and FRNRAP. V lost 1 base and J lost 3, with 9 bases in between. CDR3 coding DNA: TGTGCTAGTGGTTTGGATAAGGCGGACACCGGGGAGCTGTTTTTT. This codes for CASGLDKADTGELFF.

This clonotype was picked up a small number of times. This rearrangement joins TRBV9 to TRBJ2-1; 8 positions match TRBD2. The length of the CDR3 is 17 residues. Germline V gene lookup returns CDR1 SGDLS and CDR2 YYNGEE. Trimming took 4 bases from V and 4 from J; bases not matched to a gene: 13. This chain's CDR3 is CASSSPRGTSDYNEQFF. CDR3 sequence (DNA): TGTGCCAGCAGCTCCCCTCGCGGGACTAGTGATTACAATGAGCAGTTCTTC. Looking up the rest from reference TRBV9 and TRBJ2-1 gives the full variable domain: DSGVTQTPKHLITATGQRVTLRCSPRSGDLSVYWYQQSLDQGLQFLIQYYNGEERAKGNILERFSAQQFPDLHSELNLSSLELGDSALYFCASSSPRGTSDYNEQFFGPGTRLTVL.

The genes are TRBV27 and TRBJ1-2; no reliable D call. The CDR3 totals 12 residues. Germline CDR1 reads MNHEY; CDR2 reads SMNVEV (reference sequence). The V end lost 4 bases, the J end lost 4 bases, and 7 bases lay between the germline ends. CDR3 DNA sequence: TGTGCCAGCAGTTCCACCAGCTATGGCTACACCTTC. Protein: CASSSTSYGYTF.

The chain uses TRBV27 and TRBJ2-2; weak D call: TRBD1 (6 bases). Germline lookup yields CDR1 MNHEY and CDR2 SMNVEV (reference sequence). The length of the CDR3 is 17 residues. Trimming cost V 3 bases and J 5 bases, with 19 bases left between them. For the CDR3, the DNA is TGTGCCAGCAGTTTCAGCAGGGGCGATGAAGGTACCGGGGAGCTGTTTTTT. This gives the protein CASSFSRGDEGTGELFF.

This clonotype showed up just once. The chain is built from TRBV19 and TRBJ2-7, with D uncertain. CDR3 length equals 15 residues. CDR1 and CDR2 from the germline V gene are LNHDA and SQIVND (reference sequence). The V gene lost 1 base and the J gene lost 4 bases, with 14 bases spanning the gap. The DNA for the CDR3 is TGTGCCAGTAGTATAGGGGCTGGCGGCTTTTACGAGCAGTACTTC. Translated: CASSIGAGGFYEQYF.

Only a few counts were recorded for this clonotype. The chain couples TRBV28 to TRBJ2-1; 9 bases match TRBD2. This CDR3 contains 15 residues. Germline V gene lookup returns CDR1 MDHEN and CDR2 SYDVKM. The V gene end was trimmed by 3 bases and the J gene end by 2 bases; junction bases not matched to a gene: 2. The CDR3 region has the DNA TGTGCCAGCAGTTTTAGCGGGAGCGCCTACAATGAGCAGTTCTTC. Its protein product is CASSFSGSAYNEQFF.

This clonotype turned up a few times. This chain connects TRBV20-1 to TRBJ2-1; maybe TRBD2 (5 bases). This CDR3 region has 13 residues. V was clipped by 8 bases and J by 5 bases, with 16 bases between them. Germline lookup yields CDR1 DFQATT and CDR2 SNEGSKA (reference sequence). CDR3 DNA sequence: TGCAGTCCTTCGGGGTTCTTAAACAATGAGCAGTTCTTC. Its protein product is CSPSGFLNNEQFF.

This clonotype has only one observation. This chain uses TRBV15 with TRBJ1-5; D perhaps matches TRBD1 (5 bases). V gave up 1 base and J gave up 4 bases, with 8 bases separating them. From germline, CDR1 is LNHNV and CDR2 YYDKDF (reference sequence). The CDR3 is 14 residues long. The CDR3 sequence is CATSRARENQPQHF. In DNA form, the CDR3 reads TGTGCCACCAGCAGAGCCAGGGAGAATCAGCCCCAGCATTTT.

This clonotype was counted between two and nine times. The V and J genes are TRBV4-2 and TRBJ2-1; no reliable D call. Looked up from germline, CDR1 is LGHNA and CDR2 is YNFKEQ. This CDR3 has 14 amino acids. Trimming removed 3 bases at V and 5 bases at J, with 11 bases between. CDR3 DNA: TGTGCCAGCAGCCAGACCGATTTAAACAATGAGCAGTTCTTC. Translated, it gives CASSQTDLNNEQFF.

There are a few counts of this clonotype. The chain is built from TRBV7-8 and TRBJ2-7; 8 bases align to TRBD1. V lost 4 bases and J lost 2; bases outside the gene matches: 7. The CDR3 totals 15 residues. Germline lookup yields CDR1 SGHVS and CDR2 FQNEAQ. CDR3 in amino acids: CASSSSQGAPYEQYF. The CDR3 region has the DNA TGTGCCAGCAGCTCATCCCAGGGGGCCCCCTACGAGCAGTACTTC.

The chain recombines TRBV20-1 with TRBJ2-3; 14 nucleotides agree with TRBD2. V trimming: 6 bases; J trimming: 2 bases; junction bases outside the gene matches: 4. Germline V CDR1 and CDR2: DFQATT, SNEGSKA (reference sequence). The CDR3 is 15 amino acids. The CDR3 here is CSAPGLAGVTDTQYF. The CDR3 DNA follows: TGCAGTGCGCCGGGACTAGCGGGAGTCACAGATACGCAGTATTTT.